This T cell receptor (beta chain) was recovered during a study of blood T cell repertoires in COVID-19. Germline assignment: CDR1 LGHDT and CDR2 YNNKEL (reference sequence). V lost 2 bases to trimming and J lost 4 bases, with 11 bases between them. The CDR3 runs to 14 residues. TCRdb's copy holds only in-frame clones and misses some; the assay was immunoSEQ multiplex PCR. The data hold about 130,000 clones, with around four fifths observed a single time. The V call is TRBV3-1 (or the pseudogene TRBV3-2), the J call TRBJ1-1; D gene ambiguous. The material sequenced was peripheral blood. This receptor was taken from a man older than 75 with acute or convalescent COVID-19. The CDR3 DNA reads as TGTGCCAGCAGCCAAACCGGGGTAATCACTGAAGCTTTCTTT. Protein product: CASSQTGVITEAFF.